These 12 T cell receptor beta chains originate from one sample sequenced in a study of blood T cell repertoires in COVID-19. Libraries were prepared by immunoSEQ multiplex PCR; TCRdb keeps only in-frame clonotypes and omits some of them. The sample holds hundreds of thousands of clones, over 75% seen once. Sequenced sample: peripheral blood. The receptors here all came from a man aged 50-59 years with COVID-19, enrolled during active disease.

The gene calls are TRBV19 and TRBJ1-6; 8 bases align to TRBD1. With 7 bases clipped from V and 9 bases from J, the junction kept 11 bases outside the gene matches. CDR1 LNHDA and CDR2 SQIVND come from the germline V gene (reference sequence). The CDR3 runs to 15 residues. CDR3 DNA sequence: TGTGCCAGTACCGCAAAGACAGGGGTTGGTTCACCCCTCCACTTT. Translation: CASTAKTGVGSPLHF.

This rearrangement joins TRBV28 to TRBJ1-2; D not certain. The V gene's germline CDR1 is MDHEN and CDR2 SYDVKM. V dropped 2 bases and J dropped 2 bases, with 9 bases sitting between them. The length of the CDR3 is 14 residues. CDR3 residues: CASSLEQLNYGYTF. As DNA, the CDR3 is TGTGCCAGCAGTTTAGAACAGTTAAACTATGGCTACACCTTC.

The chain employs TRBV18 and TRBJ2-7, with a possible D match to TRBD1 (5 bases). Germline CDR1 reads KGHSH; CDR2 reads LQKENI. The CDR3 extends over 14 amino acids. The V end lost 2 bases, the J end lost 0 bases, and 8 bases lay between the germline ends. CDR3 nucleotide sequence: TGTGCCAGCTCACCAGGGGCAGTCTCCTACGAGCAGTACTTC. Encoded protein: CASSPGAVSYEQYF.

This chain links TRBV30 with TRBJ1-1, with 8 bases identical to TRBD1. CDR1 and CDR2 (germline): GTSNPN, SVGIG (reference sequence). The V segment lost 0 bases and the J segment 10 bases; nucleotides outside the gene matches: 7. This CDR3 region has 13 residues. CDR3 residues: CAWSVQGANLAFF. CDR3 DNA: TGTGCCTGGAGTGTTCAGGGGGCGAATTTAGCTTTCTTT.

In this sample, this clone turned up a few times. Other DNA sequences in the sample encode the same CDR3. The chain employs TRBV12-3 or TRBV12-4 and TRBJ1-1; no firm D call. CDR3 length: 12 amino acids. Trimming stripped 2 bases from V and 5 bases from J, with 6 bases between. The CDR3 sequence: CASSLSFTEAFF. The CDR3 region has the DNA TGTGCCAGCAGTTTATCATTTACTGAAGCTTTCTTT.

DNA for the CDR3: TGTGCCATCAGAAACACGGGACATCTTAACTATGGCTACACCTTC. Protein product: CAIRNTGHLNYGYTF. The chain joins TRBV10-3 to TRBJ1-2, with a possible D match to TRBD1 (6 bases). The CDR3 extends over 15 amino acids. Trimming removed 6 bases at V and 1 base at J, with 15 bases between. Germline V CDR1 and CDR2: ENHRY, SYGVKD.

V and J are TRBV11-2 and TRBJ1-2; TRBD1 aligns across 10 bases. The CDR3 contains 16 residues. Looked up from germline, CDR1 is SGHAT and CDR2 is FQNNGV. After removal of 6 bases from V and 4 bases from J, the junction contained 11 bases not matched to a gene. CDR3 sequence (DNA): TGTGCCAGCAGTTCACTACGGGACAGGGGACGCTATGGCTACACCTTC. Protein: CASSSLRDRGRYGYTF.

The chain couples TRBV19 to TRBJ2-3, with D perhaps matching TRBD2 (8 bases). Trimming pared 9 bases from V and 1 base from J, leaving 23 bases between. Germline-derived CDR1 and CDR2 are LNHDA and SQIVND (reference sequence). This CDR3 spans 17 amino acids. This CDR3 is CASSTREGASGTDTQYF. The CDR3 nucleotides are TGTGCCAGCTCAACCCGGGAGGGGGCAAGTGGCACAGATACGCAGTATTTT.

This clone was picked up a small number of times. The chain carries TRBV6-1 and TRBJ1-3; perhaps TRBD1 as D (6 bases). Trimming took off 1 base at V and 0 bases at J, with 13 bases between the two ends. The germline V gene encodes CDR1 MNHNS and CDR2 SASEGT. This CDR3 has 17 amino acids. This chain's CDR3 is CASSEETGIFSGNTIYF. The CDR3 DNA reads TGTGCCAGCAGTGAAGAAACAGGGATCTTCTCTGGAAACACCATATATTTT.

CDR3 residues: CASSSPAGQGEAEQFF. In DNA form, the CDR3 reads TGTGCCAGCAGCTCGCCCGCGGGACAGGGAGAAGCTGAGCAGTTCTTC. The chain joins TRBV7-9 to TRBJ2-1; 9 nucleotides line up with TRBD1. With V trimmed by 4 bases and J by 9 bases, 13 bases remained unmatched. Germline CDR1 and CDR2: SEHNR and FQNEAQ (reference sequence). This CDR3 spans 16 amino acids.

J is TRBJ2-3 and V is TRBV2; TRBD2 might be the D (7 bases). Germline-derived CDR1 and CDR2 are SNHLY and FYNNEI. This CDR3 has 16 residues. The ends were cut back, 5 bases at V and 4 bases at J, with 19 bases in the middle. The CDR3 nucleotides read TGTGCCAGCAGTAATGATGGGGGAGGGGGGGCAGATACGCAGTATTTT. This encodes CASSNDGGGGADTQYF.

The gene calls are TRBV2 and TRBJ1-3, with D maybe TRBD1 (5 bases). Deletions cut 6 bases from V and 0 bases from J, with 12 bases between. There are 15 residues in the CDR3. Germline V CDR1 and CDR2: SNHLY, FYNNEI. The CDR3 here is CASRTGGTSGNTIYF. CDR3 in DNA: TGTGCCAGCAGGACGGGGGGAACCTCTGGAAACACCATATATTTT.